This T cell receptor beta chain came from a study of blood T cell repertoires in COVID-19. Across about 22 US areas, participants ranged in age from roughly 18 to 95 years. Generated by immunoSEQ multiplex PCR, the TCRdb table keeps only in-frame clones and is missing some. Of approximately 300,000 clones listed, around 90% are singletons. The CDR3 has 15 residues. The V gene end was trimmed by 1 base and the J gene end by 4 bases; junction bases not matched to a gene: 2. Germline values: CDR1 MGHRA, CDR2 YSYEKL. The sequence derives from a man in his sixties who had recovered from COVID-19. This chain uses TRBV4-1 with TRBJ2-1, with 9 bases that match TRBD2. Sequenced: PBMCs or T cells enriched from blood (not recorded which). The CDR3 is CASSQGLADYNEQFF. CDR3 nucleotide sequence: TGCGCCAGCAGCCAAGGACTAGCGGATTACAATGAGCAGTTCTTC.